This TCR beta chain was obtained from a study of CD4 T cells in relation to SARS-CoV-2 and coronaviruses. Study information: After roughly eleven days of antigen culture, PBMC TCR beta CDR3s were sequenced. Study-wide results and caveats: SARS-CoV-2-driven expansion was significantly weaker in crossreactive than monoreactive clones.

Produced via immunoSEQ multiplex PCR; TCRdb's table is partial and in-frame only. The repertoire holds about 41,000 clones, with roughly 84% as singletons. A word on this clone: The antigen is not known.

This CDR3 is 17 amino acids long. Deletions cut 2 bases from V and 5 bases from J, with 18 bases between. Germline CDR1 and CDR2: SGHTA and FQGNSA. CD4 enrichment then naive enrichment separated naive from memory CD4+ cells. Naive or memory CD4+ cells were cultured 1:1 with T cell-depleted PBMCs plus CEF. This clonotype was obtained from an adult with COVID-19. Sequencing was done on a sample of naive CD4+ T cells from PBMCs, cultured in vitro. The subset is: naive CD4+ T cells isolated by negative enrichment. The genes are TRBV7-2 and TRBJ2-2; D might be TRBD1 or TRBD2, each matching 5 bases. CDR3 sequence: CASSLFSPGTDTGELFF. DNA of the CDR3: TGTGCCAGCAGCTTATTTAGTCCAGGGACGGATACCGGGGAGCTGTTTTTT.